A single sample is the source of the 9 T cell receptor beta chains below, sequenced in a study of regulatory T cells in long-lasting Graves disease. Time point in this sample: persistent/refractory GD, antithyroid drugs over 5 years with positive TRAb. PBMC RNA was the source of the TCR library. Assembly of TCR beta libraries relied on iRepertoire HTBI primers together with Arm-PCR of CDR3 regions. TCRdb reanalysed the multiplex PCR reads using MiXCR and keeps one entry per CDR3 protein. The table lists around 500,000 distinct CDR3 sequences, less than 25% of them singletons. Sequenced here: peripheral blood mononuclear cells (PBMCs), sampled when the disease was refractory, from a patient treated with antithyroid drugs. The source is a female donor with Graves disease.

At least ten counts were recorded for this clonotype. The chain uses TRBV6-2 or TRBV6-3 and TRBJ2-5; the match to TRBD2 covers 7 bases. V lost 8 bases to trimming and J lost 5 bases; unmatched junction nucleotides: 17. In germline, CDR1 is MNHEY, CDR2 SVGEGT. This CDR3 has 16 residues. The CDR3, as DNA: TGTGCCAGCCAACGAGGGCTAGCGGAAGTTCGGGAGACCCAGTACTTC. Protein: CASQRGLAEVRETQYF.

This clonotype showed up many times. The chain combines TRBV2 with TRBJ1-6; D is perhaps TRBD1 (6 bases). The V and J ends lost 5 bases and 5 bases respectively, with 10 bases between them. Germline V CDR1 and CDR2: SNHLY, FYNNEI. CDR3 length: 14 residues. DNA for the CDR3: TGTGCCAGCAGTTGGGGGGCAAATAATTCACCCCTCCACTTT. Encoded protein: CASSWGANNSPLHF.

In this sample, this clonotype turned up many times. This sequence joins TRBV6-1 and TRBJ2-7; D might be TRBD1 (6 bases). This CDR3 spans 13 amino acids. With 6 bases removed from V and 0 bases from J, the gap between germline ends came to 9 bases. CDR1 and CDR2 (germline): MNHNS, SASEGT. The CDR3 here is CASRNRVSYEQYF. CDR3 DNA sequence: TGTGCCAGCAGAAACAGGGTCTCCTACGAGCAGTACTTC.

The chain links TRBV5-1 to TRBJ2-5; unclear D gene. Between the trimmed V and J ends, which lost 4 bases and 7 bases, there was a span of 20 bases. This CDR3 is 15 amino acids long. Germline V gene lookup returns CDR1 SGHRS and CDR2 YFSETQ. The CDR3 region is CASSPMSTALGTQYF. The CDR3 DNA is TGCGCCAGCAGCCCTATGAGTACGGCCTTGGGGACCCAGTACTTC.

This clonotype turned up a few times. A read error may be the cause here, since a much bigger clone is one base away. The V and J genes are TRBV5-1 and TRBJ1-1; D uncertain. The CDR3 length is 18 residues. Deletions cut 0 bases from V and 4 bases from J, with 22 bases between. Per germline, CDR1 SGHRS and CDR2 YFSETQ. In DNA, the CDR3 is TGCGCCAGCAGCTTGGCGGTTCGAGGAGCTAGAAGGATCACTGAAGCTTTCTTT. It codes for CASSLAVRGARRITEAFF.

This clonotype was found many times. J is TRBJ2-5 and V is TRBV29-1; possibly TRBD1 for D (5 bases). Germline lookup yields CDR1 SQVTM and CDR2 ANQGSEA. V lost 1 base to trimming and J lost 4 bases, with 13 bases between them. The CDR3 contains 14 residues. The CDR3 DNA reads TGCAGCGTTGAAGTAGCAGGGATTGGAGAGACCCAGTACTTC. This translates into CSVEVAGIGETQYF. The whole variable domain, remainder taken from reference TRBV29-1 and TRBJ2-5, is SAVISQKPSRDICQRGTSLTIQCQVDSQVTMMFWYRQQPGQSLTLIATANQGSEATYESGFVIDKFPISRPNLTFSTLTVSNMSPEDSSIYLCSVEVAGIGETQYFGPGTRLLVL.

This clonotype was detected ten times or more. The V call is TRBV30, the J call TRBJ1-4, with D possibly being TRBD1 (6 bases). The ends were cut back, 0 bases at V and 10 bases at J, with 15 bases in the middle. Germline V CDR1 and CDR2: GTSNPN, SVGIG (reference sequence). CDR3 length: 14 residues. The CDR3 nucleotides are TGTGCCTGGAGTGTAATACAGGGTGCGGGAAAACTGTTTTTT. Its protein is CAWSVIQGAGKLFF. The full variable domain, its missing parts supplied by reference TRBV30 and TRBJ1-4, is SQTIHQWPATLVQPVGSPLSLECTVEGTSNPNLYWYRQAAGRGLQLLFYSVGIGQISSEVPQNLSASRPQDRQFILSSKKLLLSDSGFYLCAWSVIQGAGKLFFGSGTQLSVL.

This clonotype was seen repeatedly, ten times or more. The chain employs TRBV12-3 or TRBV12-4 and TRBJ2-1, with TRBD2 matching 11 bases. J was trimmed by 8 bases and V by 4 bases; bases with no gene match: 7. CDR3 length: 15 amino acids. The CDR3: CASSSLAGGPYEQFF. CDR3 nucleotides: TGTGCCAGCAGTTCCTTAGCGGGAGGGCCCTATGAGCAGTTCTTC.

V gene TRBV6-2 or TRBV6-3 combines with J gene TRBJ1-6; 7 nucleotides align to TRBD1. The trim removed 6 bases at V and 5 bases at J, leaving 4 bases unmatched. Germline V lookup: CDR1 MNHEY, CDR2 SVGEGT. This CDR3 comprises 14 residues. The CDR3: CASRLGQHNSPLHF. The CDR3 DNA reads as TGTGCCAGCAGATTGGGACAGCATAATTCACCCCTCCACTTT.